This entry features one T cell receptor (beta chain) sequence. Authors' processing steps: Reference gene primer amplification yielded estimated nucleated cell counts. Using immunoSEQ multiplex PCR, the repertoire was profiled, and TCRdb retains in-frame clones only, with some absent. V and J calls and clone size are given by that table; D and trimming were obtained from the DNA. Among about 120,000 clones listed, around 78% were seen once. The sample comes from a study of blood T cell repertoires in COVID-19. The specimen was peripheral blood. The TCR was taken from a man in his sixties or seventies with acute or convalescent COVID-19.

CDR3 sequence reads: CASRNNNQPQHF. The CDR3 bases are TGTGCCAGCAGGAACAACAATCAGCCCCAGCATTTT. The chain is built from TRBV12-3 or TRBV12-4 and TRBJ1-5; no definite D call. Trimming removed 6 bases from V and 3 bases from J, with 6 bases in between. CDR3 length: 12 residues.